These 19 T cell receptor beta chains came from one sample sequenced in a study of blood T cell repertoires in COVID-19. The table came from immunoSEQ multiplex PCR; TCRdb's copy has only in-frame clones and leaves some out. The profile covers about 160,000 clones, with roughly 90% appearing a single time and around 2.9% taken by the ten largest. The sequenced sample was peripheral blood. The origin of the receptors is a man aged 55 to 70 with acute or convalescent COVID-19.

The J gene is TRBJ1-1, the V gene TRBV19; D gene ambiguous. The CDR3 length is 13 residues. Trimming removed 5 bases from V and 2 bases from J, with 9 bases in between. Germline CDR1 LNHDA, CDR2 SQIVND (reference sequence). Here the CDR3 reads CASSFGINTEAFF. The DNA for the CDR3 is TGTGCCAGTAGTTTCGGGATAAACACTGAAGCTTTCTTT.

The rearrangement links TRBV7-9 to TRBJ2-4, with TRBD2 matching 9 bases. V gave up 4 bases and J gave up 1 base; unmatched junction bases: 2. Germline V gene sequence: CDR1 SEHNR, CDR2 FQNEAQ (reference sequence). The CDR3 totals 15 residues. The chain's CDR3 is CASSSSGGAKNIQYF. The DNA of the CDR3 is TGTGCCAGCAGCTCGAGCGGGGGGGCCAAAAACATTCAGTACTTC. Full variable domain (outside the CDR3, taken from reference TRBV7-9 and TRBJ2-4): DTGVSQNPRHKITKRGQNVTFRCDPISEHNRLYWYRQTLGQGPEFLTYFQNEAQLEKSRLLSDRFSAERPKGSFSTLEIQRTEQGDSAMYLCASSSSGGAKNIQYFGAGTRLSVL.

The chain recombines TRBV9 with TRBJ2-5, with TRBD1 matching 9 bases. The CDR3 runs 15 residues. Germline CDR1 SGDLS, CDR2 YYNGEE. With 2 bases clipped from V and 5 bases from J, the junction kept 7 bases outside the gene matches. The CDR3 DNA is TGTGCCAGCAGCGTCGTGACAGGGGGAACGGAGACCCAGTACTTC. It is translated as CASSVVTGGTETQYF.

V gene TRBV10-2 combines with J gene TRBJ2-7, with 9 bases matching TRBD2. CDR1 and CDR2 (germline): WSHSY, SAAADI. V gave up 6 bases and J gave up 2 bases; unmatched junction bases: 8. This CDR3 is 15 amino acids long. The CDR3 bases are TGCGCCAGCAGGGAAGGGCGGGGGGGACCCTACGAGCAGTACTTC. It yields the protein CASREGRGGPYEQYF.

This clone was found once. Within the sample, other DNA sequences also encode this same CDR3. V gene TRBV18 combines with J gene TRBJ1-2, with D perhaps TRBD1 (5 bases). V gave up 0 bases and J gave up 6 bases, with 8 bases separating them. CDR3 length equals 13 residues. The germline V gene encodes CDR1 KGHSH and CDR2 LQKENI. The CDR3 region is CASSPPGGDGYTF. CDR3 sequence (DNA): TGTGCCAGCTCACCACCGGGGGGAGATGGCTACACCTTC.

This sequence joins TRBV2 and TRBJ1-5, with a tentative D call TRBD1 (6 bases). Germline CDR1 is SNHLY and CDR2 is FYNNEI. The ends were cut back, 6 bases at V and 3 bases at J, with 9 bases in the middle. This CDR3 is 13 amino acids long. For the CDR3, the DNA is TGTGCCAGCAGCCGGGACAACAATCAGCCCCAGCATTTT. Amino acid sequence: CASSRDNNQPQHF. Drawing the rest from reference TRBV2 and TRBJ1-5, the complete variable domain is EPEVTQTPSHQVTQMGQEVILRCVPISNHLYFYWYRQILGQKVEFLVSFYNNEISEKSEIFDDQFSVERPDGSNFTLKIRSTKLEDSAMYFCASSRDNNQPQHFGDGTRLSIL.

The chain carries TRBV7-2 and TRBJ2-5; D might be TRBD2 (6 bases). Trimming pared 5 bases from V and 5 bases from J, leaving 21 bases between. CDR1 and CDR2 (germline): SGHTA, FQGNSA. This CDR3 spans 16 amino acids. CDR3 sequence: CASSDQPPGREETQYF. The CDR3 DNA is TGTGCCAGCAGCGACCAACCCCCGGGACGGGAGGAGACCCAGTACTTC.

The J gene is TRBJ2-7, the V gene TRBV7-9, with TRBD2 matching 10 bases. The CDR3 totals 16 residues. V gave up 4 bases and J gave up 0 bases; unmatched junction bases: 6. CDR1 and CDR2 from the germline V gene are SEHNR and FQNEAQ (reference sequence). The DNA of the CDR3 is TGTGCCAGCAGCTGGGGTCTAGCGGGGGCCTCCTACGAGCAGTACTTC. Translated: CASSWGLAGASYEQYF.

The CDR3 sequence is CASTSQGVTADTQYF. Here the CDR3 DNA reads TGTGCCAGCACCTCACAGGGTGTGACGGCAGATACGCAGTATTTT. The chain joins TRBV6-5 to TRBJ2-3; perhaps TRBD1 as D (6 bases). V lost 7 bases and J 4 bases, leaving 18 bases between the germline ends. The CDR3 totals 15 residues. The germline gives CDR1 MNHEY, CDR2 SVGAGI.

The chain links TRBV7-2 to TRBJ2-7, with a weak D call TRBD2 (7 bases). CDR1 and CDR2 (germline): SGHTA, FQGNSA. The V gene lost 4 bases and the J gene lost 3 bases, with 19 bases spanning the gap. There are 16 residues in the CDR3. The CDR3 protein is CASSSTMRGGRYEQYF. DNA of the CDR3: TGTGCCAGCAGCTCAACTATGAGGGGGGGCCGCTACGAGCAGTACTTC.

The chain couples TRBV9 to TRBJ2-1; D uncertain. The CDR3 has 15 residues. Trimming took off 0 bases at V and 0 bases at J, with 7 bases between the two ends. The germline CDR1 and CDR2 sequences are SGDLS and YYNGEE. In DNA form, the CDR3 reads TGTGCCAGCAGCGTAGACAGTAGCTCCTACAATGAGCAGTTCTTC. It codes for CASSVDSSSYNEQFF.

With respect to this clone: Compared with germline, one end of the junction differs, possibly owing to a read error. J is TRBJ1-3 and V is TRBV5-4; 7 nucleotides align to TRBD1. The CDR3 extends over 18 amino acids. CDR1 is SGHNT and CDR2 is YYREEE in the germline V gene (reference sequence). CDR3 coding DNA: TGTGCCAGCGGCTTGGGACTTCCAGGGGGGTATGGTGGAAACACCATATATTTT. This encodes CASGLGLPGGYGGNTIYF.

The chain has TRBV19 and TRBJ1-4; 11 positions match TRBD1. The CDR3 loop spans 18 amino acids. V trimming: 4 bases; J trimming: 4 bases; junction bases outside the gene matches: 11. Per germline, CDR1 LNHDA and CDR2 SQIVND (reference sequence). DNA for the CDR3: TGTGCCAGTAGTACTGGGAAGGACAGGGGGCGTTTTAATGAAAAACTGTTTTTT. Translating it yields CASSTGKDRGRFNEKLFF.

The chain is built from TRBV6-1 and TRBJ2-3; D is perhaps TRBD1 (5 bases). Germline V gene lookup returns CDR1 MNHNS and CDR2 SASEGT. CDR3 length equals 15 residues. Deletions cut 2 bases from V and 5 bases from J, with 14 bases between. The CDR3 loop reads CASSETWGGVDTQYF. The CDR3 nucleotides are TGTGCCAGCAGTGAAACTTGGGGCGGTGTAGATACGCAGTATTTT.

V is TRBV4-3 and J is TRBJ2-5, with 7 bases lining up with TRBD1. Germline trimming cut 1 base from V and 0 bases from J; bases unmatched to any gene: 5. Germline V gives CDR1 LGHNA, CDR2 YSLEER. The CDR3 extends over 16 amino acids. CDR3 in DNA: TGCGCCAGCAGCCAAGGGACAGGAAGTTACCAAGAGACCCAGTACTTC. Its translation: CASSQGTGSYQETQYF.

The chain combines TRBV5-1 with TRBJ2-2; TRBD1 agrees at 7 bases. The CDR3 runs 15 residues. Losses at the gene ends were 2 bases for V and 3 bases for J; bases not matched to a gene: 4. Germline V gene sequence: CDR1 SGHRS, CDR2 YFSETQ. The CDR3 loop reads CASSFAGGDTGELFF. The CDR3 region has the DNA TGCGCCAGCAGCTTCGCAGGGGGAGACACCGGGGAGCTGTTTTTT. Drawing the rest from reference TRBV5-1 and TRBJ2-2, the complete variable domain is KAGVTQTPRYLIKTRGQQVTLSCSPISGHRSVSWYQQTPGQGLQFLFEYFSETQRNKGNFPGRFSGRQFSNSRSEMNVSTLELGDSALYLCASSFAGGDTGELFFGEGSRLTVL.

This chain links TRBV19 with TRBJ1-2; possibly TRBD1 for D (6 bases). Between the trimmed V and J ends, which lost 5 bases and 4 bases, there was a span of 11 bases. This CDR3 has 13 amino acids. Germline CDR1 is LNHDA and CDR2 is SQIVND (reference sequence). In nucleotides, the CDR3 is TGTGCCAGTAGTCGGACAGCTGTCTATGGCTACACCTTC. Translating gives CASSRTAVYGYTF.

Written as DNA, the CDR3 is TGCAGTGCTAGTAGGACACCGAGTGGGGAAAAACTGTTTTTT. Protein: CSASRTPSGEKLFF. The rearrangement uses TRBV20-1 and TRBJ1-4; possibly TRBD1 for D (5 bases). V lost 3 bases, J lost 8 bases, and 16 bases lay in between. CDR1 DFQATT and CDR2 SNEGSKA come from the germline V gene (reference sequence). The length of the CDR3 is 14 residues.

The rearrangement joins TRBV7-2 to TRBJ1-1, with 7 bases fitting TRBD1. Trimming took 3 bases from V and 5 from J; bases not matched to a gene: 9. The CDR3 has 15 amino acids. CDR1 and CDR2 from the germline V gene are SGHTA and FQGNSA. CDR3: CASSFDQGVGTEAFF. DNA for the CDR3: TGTGCCAGCAGCTTTGATCAGGGGGTAGGGACTGAAGCTTTCTTT.